Reported below is one T cell receptor (beta chain). The data originate from a study of blood T cell repertoires in COVID-19. Under the authors' procedure: Reference gene primer amplification gave nucleated cell count estimates. The data were produced by immunoSEQ multiplex PCR, yet TCRdb's version contains in-frame clones alone and is incomplete. V and J calls and clone size are those listed in that table; D and trimming were worked out from the DNA. The repertoire holds under 95,000 clones, with approximately 85% as singletons. The TCR comes from a human donor in a cohort sampled during active COVID-19. The sample taken for sequencing was peripheral blood.

The CDR3 protein is CASSPSGAGGTDTQYF. CDR3 DNA sequence: TGTGCCAGCAGCCCCAGCGGGGCGGGTGGCACAGATACGCAGTATTTT. This chain joins TRBV11-2 and TRBJ2-3; 7 bases agree with TRBD2. V lost 5 bases and J lost 1; bases outside the gene matches: 9. This CDR3 region has 16 residues. The germline CDR1 and CDR2 sequences are SGHAT and FQNNGV.